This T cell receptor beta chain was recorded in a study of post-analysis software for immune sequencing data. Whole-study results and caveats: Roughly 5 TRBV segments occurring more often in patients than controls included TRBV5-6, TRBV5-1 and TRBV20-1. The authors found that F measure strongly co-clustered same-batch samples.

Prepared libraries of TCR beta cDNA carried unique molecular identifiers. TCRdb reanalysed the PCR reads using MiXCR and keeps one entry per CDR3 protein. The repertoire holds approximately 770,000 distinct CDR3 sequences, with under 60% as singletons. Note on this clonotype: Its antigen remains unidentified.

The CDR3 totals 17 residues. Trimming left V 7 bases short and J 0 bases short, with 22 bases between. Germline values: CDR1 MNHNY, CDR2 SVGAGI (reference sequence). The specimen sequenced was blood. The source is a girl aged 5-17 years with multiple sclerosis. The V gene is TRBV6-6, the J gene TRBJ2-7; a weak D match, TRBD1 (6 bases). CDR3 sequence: CASKPDPGQLRSYEQYF. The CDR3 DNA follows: TGTGCCAGCAAGCCGGATCCCGGACAGCTCCGCTCCTACGAGCAGTACTTC.